This is a list of T cell receptor beta chains from one sample in a study of blood T cell repertoires in COVID-19. Profiled with immunoSEQ multiplex PCR; TCRdb holds only in-frame clones, not every one. In the table there are some 150,000 clones, 88% of which are singletons. Sequenced material: peripheral blood. The receptor set was obtained from a woman in her 70s with acute or convalescent COVID-19. Each CDR3 is given with its conserved first and last residue. D genes are given only for firm matches. Not every row has a clone size; where given, it reads once, few, many or a size class.

D	size	V	J	DNA	CDR3
.	few	TRBV7-9	TRBJ2-6	TGTGCCAGCAGCAAGATGTCCGGGTTAGGTACTGGGGCCAACGTCCTGACTTTC	CASSKMSGLGTGANVLTF
.	.	TRBV21-1	TRBJ1-1	TGTGCCAGCAGCACTCAGGGACAGGGGGCTTTAAATCACTTT	CASSTQGQGALNHF
.	.	TRBV30	TRBJ1-5	TGTGCCTGGAGGCGACAAGCCGGAATTAATCAGCCCCAGCATTTT	CAWRRQAGINQPQHF
TRBD1	.	TRBV11-2	TRBJ1-2	TGTGCCAGCAGCTTAGATCGACCAGGGGGAACTCGCGGCTACACCTTC	CASSLDRPGGTRGYTF
.	.	TRBV5-1	TRBJ2-7	TGCGCCAGCAGCTTGTTTGCAGGGATGGGCGAGCAGTACTTC	CASSLFAGMGEQYF
TRBD1	.	TRBV27	TRBJ1-6	TGTGCCAGCAGATTGGTACAGGGGTTCGGTTCACCCCTCCACTTT	CASRLVQGFGSPLHF
.	.	TRBV2	TRBJ2-2	TGTGCCAGCAGTGAACAGGGGGGTATCGGCGGGGAGCTGTTTTTT	CASSEQGGIGGELFF
.	.	TRBV5-1	TRBJ1-2	TGCGCCAGCAGACAGGACCAGACCGGCTACACCTTC	CASRQDQTGYTF
TRBD2	.	TRBV4-2	TRBJ2-1	TGTGCCAGCAGCCAAAATATGCCGGGACTAGCGGGGAATGAGCAGTTCTTC	CASSQNMPGLAGNEQFF
TRBD1	.	TRBV14	TRBJ1-2	TGTGCCAGCAGCCCCCTTCGTGCAGGGGGCTATGGCTACACCTTC	CASSPLRAGGYGYTF
TRBD1	.	TRBV4-3	TRBJ1-5	TGCGCCAGCAGCCAAGATCGGGACAGTGTCTATCAGCCCCAGCATTTT	CASSQDRDSVYQPQHF
.	.	TRBV18	TRBJ2-2	TGTGCCAGCTCACCCATGGGGGAGCTGTTTTTT	CASSPMGELFF
.	once	TRBV18	TRBJ1-3	TGTGCCAGCTCAAAAAATCCGCGCTCTGGAAACACCATATATTTT	CASSKNPRSGNTIYF
TRBD2	.	TRBV7-9	TRBJ2-5	TGTGCCAGCAGCTTAGGCCTAGCGGGGACCCAAGAGACCCAGTACTTC	CASSLGLAGTQETQYF
.	.	TRBV9	TRBJ2-7	TGTGCCAGCAGCGTAGCTCCATCGGGGGAAGATATCTCCTACGAGCAGTACTTC	CASSVAPSGEDISYEQYF
.	.	TRBV5-5	TRBJ1-5	TGTGCCAGCAGCCTGGACTCCTTGCAGCCCCAGCATTTT	CASSLDSLQPQHF
.	.	TRBV5-1	TRBJ1-1	TGCGCCAGCAGCTTGGTCATGAACACTGAAGCTTTCTTT	CASSLVMNTEAFF
.	.	TRBV19	TRBJ2-7	TGTGCCAGTAGTGCGGGGCAGTCCTCCTACGAGCAGTACTTC	CASSAGQSSYEQYF
TRBD1	.	TRBV2	TRBJ2-7	TGTGCCAGCACCCTTCAGGGGGCGGCCTACGAGCAGTACTTC	CASTLQGAAYEQYF
.	.	TRBV7-2	TRBJ2-1	TGTGCCAGCAGCTTAGGCCCGGCCTACAATGAGCAGTTCTTC	CASSLGPAYNEQFF
.	.	TRBV5-1	TRBJ1-4	TGCGCCAGCAGCTTGAACCAGGCAACTAATGAAAAACTGTTTTTT	CASSLNQATNEKLFF
.	.	TRBV30	TRBJ1-1	TGTGCCTGGAGTGTTCAGGGGAACACTGAAGCTTTCTTT	CAWSVQGNTEAFF
TRBD1	.	TRBV7-2	TRBJ1-1	TGTGCCAGCAGCTTAGTGACAGGGATGAACACTGAAGCTTTCTTT	CASSLVTGMNTEAFF